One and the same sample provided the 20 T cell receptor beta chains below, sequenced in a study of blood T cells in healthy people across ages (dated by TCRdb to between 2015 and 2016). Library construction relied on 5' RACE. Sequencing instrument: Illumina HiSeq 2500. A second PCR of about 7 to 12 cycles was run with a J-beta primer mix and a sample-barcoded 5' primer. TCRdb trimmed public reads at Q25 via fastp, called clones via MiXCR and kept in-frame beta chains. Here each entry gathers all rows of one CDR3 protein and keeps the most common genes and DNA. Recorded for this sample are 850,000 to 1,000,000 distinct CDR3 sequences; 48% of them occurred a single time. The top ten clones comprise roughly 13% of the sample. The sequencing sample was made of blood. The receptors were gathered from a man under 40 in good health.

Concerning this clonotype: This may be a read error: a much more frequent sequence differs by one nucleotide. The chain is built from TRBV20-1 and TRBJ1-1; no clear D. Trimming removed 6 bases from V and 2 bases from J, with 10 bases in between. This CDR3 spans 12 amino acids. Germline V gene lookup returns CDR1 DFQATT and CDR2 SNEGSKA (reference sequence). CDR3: CSAVPSNTEAFF. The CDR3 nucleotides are TGCAGTGCCGTACCCTCAAACACTGAAGCTTTCTTT.

The CDR3 coding sequence is TGCGCCAGCAGCTTGACAGACTCCACAGATACGCAGTATTTT. Amino acids: CASSLTDSTDTQYF. The chain employs TRBV5-1 and TRBJ2-3, with unresolved D. Trimming shortened V by 1 base and J by 2 bases, and 8 bases separated the two germline ends. The germline gives CDR1 SGHRS, CDR2 YFSETQ. This CDR3 comprises 14 residues. The entire variable domain, with the rest obtained from reference TRBV5-1 and TRBJ2-3, is as follows: KAGVTQTPRYLIKTRGQQVTLSCSPISGHRSVSWYQQTPGQGLQFLFEYFSETQRNKGNFPGRFSGRQFSNSRSEMNVSTLELGDSALYLCASSLTDSTDTQYFGPGTRLTVL.

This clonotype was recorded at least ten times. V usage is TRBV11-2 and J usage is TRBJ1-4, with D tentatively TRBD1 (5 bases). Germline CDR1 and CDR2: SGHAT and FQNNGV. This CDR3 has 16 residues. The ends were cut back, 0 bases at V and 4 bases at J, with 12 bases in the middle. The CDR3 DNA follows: TGTGCCAGCAGCTTAGACAGACGACAGAGTAATGAAAAACTGTTTTTT. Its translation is CASSLDRRQSNEKLFF.

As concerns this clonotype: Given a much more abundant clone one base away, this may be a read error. The CDR3 nucleotides read TGTGCCAGCAGTAAGGGACGGAACTATGGCTACAACTTC. Translating it yields CASSKGRNYGYNF. The chain has TRBV6-1 and TRBJ1-2, with D perhaps TRBD1 (5 bases). Germline V gene sequence: CDR1 MNHNS, CDR2 SASEGT. The CDR3 covers 13 residues.

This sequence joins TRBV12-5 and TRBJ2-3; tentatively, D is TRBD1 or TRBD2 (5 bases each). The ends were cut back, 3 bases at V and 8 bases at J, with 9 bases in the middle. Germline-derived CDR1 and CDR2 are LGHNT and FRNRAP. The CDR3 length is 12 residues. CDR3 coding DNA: TGTGCTAGTGGTTTAACAGGAGGTACGCAGTATTTT. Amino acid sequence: CASGLTGGTQYF.

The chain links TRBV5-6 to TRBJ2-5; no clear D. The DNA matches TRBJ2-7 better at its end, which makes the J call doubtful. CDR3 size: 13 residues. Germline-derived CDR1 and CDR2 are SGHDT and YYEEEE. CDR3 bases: TGTGCCAGCAGCTTGATCCAGGCTCACGAGCAGTACTTC. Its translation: CASSLIQAHEQYF.

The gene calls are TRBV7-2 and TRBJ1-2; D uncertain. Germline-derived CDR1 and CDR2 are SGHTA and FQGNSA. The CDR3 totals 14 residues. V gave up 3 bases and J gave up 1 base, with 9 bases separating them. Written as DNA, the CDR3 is TGTGCCAGCAGCTTTAGCACAGTTAACTATGGCTACACCTTC. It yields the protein CASSFSTVNYGYTF.

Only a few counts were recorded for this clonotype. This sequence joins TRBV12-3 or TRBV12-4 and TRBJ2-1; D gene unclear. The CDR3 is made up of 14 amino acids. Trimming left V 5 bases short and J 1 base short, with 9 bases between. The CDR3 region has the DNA TGTGCCAGCAGTGTAGAAGGATCCTACAATGAGCAGTTCTTC. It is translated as CASSVEGSYNEQFF.

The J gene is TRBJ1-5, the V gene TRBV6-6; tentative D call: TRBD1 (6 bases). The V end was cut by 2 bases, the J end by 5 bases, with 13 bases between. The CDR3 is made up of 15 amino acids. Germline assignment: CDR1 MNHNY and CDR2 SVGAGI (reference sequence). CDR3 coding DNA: TGTGCCAGCAGTTACGGAGGGGGGGAGCATCAGCCCCAGCATTTT. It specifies CASSYGGGEHQPQHF.

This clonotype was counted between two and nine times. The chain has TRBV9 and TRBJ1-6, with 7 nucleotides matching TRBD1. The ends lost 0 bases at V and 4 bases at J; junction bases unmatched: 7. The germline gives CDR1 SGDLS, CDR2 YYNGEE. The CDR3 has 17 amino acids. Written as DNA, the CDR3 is TGTGCCAGCAGCGTAGCATCTACAGGGGAGTATAATTCACCCCTCCACTTT. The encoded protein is CASSVASTGEYNSPLHF.

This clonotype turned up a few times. The CDR3 nucleotides are TGTGCCAGCAGCTTCCTGACAGGGGCGACCCCTGGGGCCAACGTCCTGACTTTC. Translating gives CASSFLTGATPGANVLTF. The V gene is TRBV9, the J gene TRBJ2-6; TRBD1 matches at 8 bases. This CDR3 has 18 residues. With 4 bases clipped from V and 2 bases from J, the junction kept 11 bases outside the gene matches. CDR1 SGDLS and CDR2 YYNGEE come from the germline V gene.

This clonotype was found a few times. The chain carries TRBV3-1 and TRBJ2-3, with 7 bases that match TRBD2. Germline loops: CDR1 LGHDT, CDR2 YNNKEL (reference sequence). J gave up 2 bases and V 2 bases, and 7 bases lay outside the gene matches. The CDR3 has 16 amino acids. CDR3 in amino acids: CASSQSSGTITDTQYF. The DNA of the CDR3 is TGTGCCAGCAGCCAAAGCTCCGGGACTATCACAGATACGCAGTATTTT.

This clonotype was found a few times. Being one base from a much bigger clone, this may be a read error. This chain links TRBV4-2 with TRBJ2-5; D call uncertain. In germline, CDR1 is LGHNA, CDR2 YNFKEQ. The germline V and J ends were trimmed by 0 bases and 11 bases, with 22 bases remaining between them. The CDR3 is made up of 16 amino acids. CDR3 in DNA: TGTGCCAGCAGCCAAGATGCCCCCGGATCATACAATGAGCAGTACTTC. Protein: CASSQDAPGSYNEQYF.

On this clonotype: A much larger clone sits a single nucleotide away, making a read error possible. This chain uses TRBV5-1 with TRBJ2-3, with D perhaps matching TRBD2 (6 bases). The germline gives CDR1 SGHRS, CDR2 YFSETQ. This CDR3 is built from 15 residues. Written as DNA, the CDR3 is TGCGCCGGCAGCTTGTTTGGGGGGTGGTCAGATACGCAGTATTTT. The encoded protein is CAGSLFGGWSDTQYF. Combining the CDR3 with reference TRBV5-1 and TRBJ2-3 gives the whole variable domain KAGVTQTPRYLIKTRGQQVTLSCSPISGHRSVSWYQQTPGQGLQFLFEYFSETQRNKGNFPGRFSGRQFSNSRSEMNVSTLELGDSALYLCAGSLFGGWSDTQYFGPGTRLTVL.

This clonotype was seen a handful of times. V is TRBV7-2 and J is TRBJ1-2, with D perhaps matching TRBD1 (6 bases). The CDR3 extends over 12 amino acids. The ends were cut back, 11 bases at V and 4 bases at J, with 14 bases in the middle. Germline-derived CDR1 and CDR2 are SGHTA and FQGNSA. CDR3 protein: CALRGGGYGYTF. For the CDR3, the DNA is TGTGCCCTACGGGGAGGGGGCTATGGCTACACCTTC.

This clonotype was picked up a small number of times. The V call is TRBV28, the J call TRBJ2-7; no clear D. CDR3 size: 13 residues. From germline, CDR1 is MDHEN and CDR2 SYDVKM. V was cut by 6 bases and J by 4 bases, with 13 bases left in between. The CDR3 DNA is TGTGCCAGCAGGGGCGAAGGACGGTACGAGCAGTACTTC. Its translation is CASRGEGRYEQYF.

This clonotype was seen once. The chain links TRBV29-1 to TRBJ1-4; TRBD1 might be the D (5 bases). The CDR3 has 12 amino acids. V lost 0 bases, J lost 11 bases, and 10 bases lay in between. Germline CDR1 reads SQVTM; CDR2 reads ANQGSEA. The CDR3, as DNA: TGCAGCGTTGAAGACCCGGGGGGTAAACTGTTTTTT. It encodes CSVEDPGGKLFF.

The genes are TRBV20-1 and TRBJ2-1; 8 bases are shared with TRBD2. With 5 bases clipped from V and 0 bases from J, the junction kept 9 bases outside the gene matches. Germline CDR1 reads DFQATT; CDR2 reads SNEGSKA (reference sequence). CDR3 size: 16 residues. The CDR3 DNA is TGCAGTGCTCGCTCGGGGGGGGGTTTCTCCTACAATGAGCAGTTCTTC. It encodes CSARSGGGFSYNEQFF.

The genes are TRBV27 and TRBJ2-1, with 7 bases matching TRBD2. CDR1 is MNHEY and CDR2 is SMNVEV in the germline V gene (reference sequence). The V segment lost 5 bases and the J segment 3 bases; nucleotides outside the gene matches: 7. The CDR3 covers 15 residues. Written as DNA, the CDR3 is TGTGCCAGCAGTCTTTTTGCGGGGGACTACAATGAGCAGTTCTTC. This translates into CASSLFAGDYNEQFF.

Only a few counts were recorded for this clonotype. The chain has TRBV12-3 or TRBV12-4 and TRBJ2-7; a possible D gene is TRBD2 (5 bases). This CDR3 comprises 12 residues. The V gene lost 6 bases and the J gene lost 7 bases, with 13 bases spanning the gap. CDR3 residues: CASSSFTREQYF. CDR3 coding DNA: TGTGCCAGCAGCTCCTTCACTAGGGAGCAGTACTTC.